This T cell receptor beta chain was recorded in a study of blood T cell repertoires in COVID-19. Looking at the study overall: Samples came from the United States, Italy and Spain, spanning acute and convalescent COVID-19. T cells, B-cell-depleted T cells, or PBMCs supplied cDNA or gDNA.

Original handling: Estimation of nucleated cell counts relied on the amplification of reference gene primers. Only in-frame clones appear in the TCRdb table, and some are missing; sequencing was by immunoSEQ multiplex PCR. For V, J and clone size, that table is used; D and trimming come from the DNA. The table has about half a million clones, about 91% seen once. The V gene lost 2 bases and the J gene lost 5 bases, with 4 bases spanning the gap. The CDR3 runs to 12 residues. Patients of the Seattle cohort, enrolled during active infection, were followed longitudinally. V usage is TRBV12-3 or TRBV12-4 and J usage is TRBJ2-1, with no clear D. The source is a young man with COVID-19, enrolled during active disease. Sequenced input: peripheral blood. CDR3 DNA: TGTGCCAGCAGTTTATATGACAATGAGCAGTTCTTC. It translates to CASSLYDNEQFF.